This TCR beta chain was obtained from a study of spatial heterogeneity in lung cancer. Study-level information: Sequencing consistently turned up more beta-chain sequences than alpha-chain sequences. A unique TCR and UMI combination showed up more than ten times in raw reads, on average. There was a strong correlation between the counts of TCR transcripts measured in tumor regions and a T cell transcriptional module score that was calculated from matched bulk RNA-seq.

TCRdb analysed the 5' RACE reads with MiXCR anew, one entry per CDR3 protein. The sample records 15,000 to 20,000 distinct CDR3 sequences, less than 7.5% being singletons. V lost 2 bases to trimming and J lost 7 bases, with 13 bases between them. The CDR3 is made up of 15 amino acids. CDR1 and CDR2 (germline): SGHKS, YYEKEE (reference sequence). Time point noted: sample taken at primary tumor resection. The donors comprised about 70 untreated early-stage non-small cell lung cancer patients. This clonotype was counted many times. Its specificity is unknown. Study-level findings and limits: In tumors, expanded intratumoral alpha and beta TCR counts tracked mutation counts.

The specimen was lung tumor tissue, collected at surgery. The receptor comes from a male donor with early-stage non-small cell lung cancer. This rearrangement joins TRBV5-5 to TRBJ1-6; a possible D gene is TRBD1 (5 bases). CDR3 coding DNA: TGTGCCAGCAGCTTTCGACAGAGGGAGAATTCACCCCTCCACTTT. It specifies CASSFRQRENSPLHF.